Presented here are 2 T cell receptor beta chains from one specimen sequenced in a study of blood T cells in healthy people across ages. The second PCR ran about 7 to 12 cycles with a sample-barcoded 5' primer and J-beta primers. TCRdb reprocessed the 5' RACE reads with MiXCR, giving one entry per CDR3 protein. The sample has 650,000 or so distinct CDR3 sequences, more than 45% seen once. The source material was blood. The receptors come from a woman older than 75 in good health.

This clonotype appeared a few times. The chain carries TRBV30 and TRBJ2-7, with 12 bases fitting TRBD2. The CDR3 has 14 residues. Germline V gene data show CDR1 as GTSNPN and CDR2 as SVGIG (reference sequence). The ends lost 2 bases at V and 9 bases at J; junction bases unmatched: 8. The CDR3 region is CAWSLAGGPRGQYF. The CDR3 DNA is TGTGCCTGGAGTCTAGCGGGAGGGCCTAGGGGGCAGTACTTC.

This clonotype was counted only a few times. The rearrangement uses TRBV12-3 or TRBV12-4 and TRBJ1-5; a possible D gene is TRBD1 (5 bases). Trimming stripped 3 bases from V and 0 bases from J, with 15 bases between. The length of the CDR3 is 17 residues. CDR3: CASSLVGGVYSNQPQHF. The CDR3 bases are TGTGCCAGCAGTTTGGTCGGAGGGGTTTATAGCAATCAGCCCCAGCATTTT.